This entry concerns a single T cell receptor beta chain. The antigen remains undetermined. This sample is part of a study of T cell responses to AZD1222 COVID-19 vaccine. The CDR3 runs to 14 residues. Germline V gene data show CDR1 as SGHDN and CDR2 as FVKESK. V dropped 2 bases and J dropped 7 bases, with 15 bases sitting between them. Findings and caveats of the study: Reports say nearly half of spike-specific TCRs go after unmutated variant regions.

Generated by immunoSEQ multiplex PCR, the TCRdb table keeps only in-frame clones and is missing some. The sample holds fewer than 180,000 clones, 75% to 95% seen once. The TCR comes from an adult who received the AZD1222 COVID-19 vaccine. The genes are TRBV14 and TRBJ2-7; D is uncertain. The specimen comprised peripheral blood, sampled 28 days after the second AZD1222 dose. The CDR3 DNA reads as TGTGCCAGCAGCCAATGGAACATAACACGGGAGCAGTACTTC. Its protein is CASSQWNITREQYF.